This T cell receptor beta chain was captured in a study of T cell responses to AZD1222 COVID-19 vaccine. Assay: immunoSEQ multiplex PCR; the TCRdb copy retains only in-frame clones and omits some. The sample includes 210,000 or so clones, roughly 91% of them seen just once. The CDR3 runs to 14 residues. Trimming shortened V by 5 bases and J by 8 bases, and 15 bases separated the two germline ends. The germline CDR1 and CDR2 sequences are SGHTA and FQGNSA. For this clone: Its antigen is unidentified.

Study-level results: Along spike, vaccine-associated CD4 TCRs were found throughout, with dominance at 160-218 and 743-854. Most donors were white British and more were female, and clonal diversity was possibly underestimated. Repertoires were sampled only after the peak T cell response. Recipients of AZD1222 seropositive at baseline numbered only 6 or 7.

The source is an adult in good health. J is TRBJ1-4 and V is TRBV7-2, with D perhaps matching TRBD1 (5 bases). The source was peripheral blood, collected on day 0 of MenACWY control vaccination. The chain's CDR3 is CASSPRGGWEKLFF. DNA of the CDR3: TGTGCCAGCAGCCCCCGGGGGGGTTGGGAAAAACTGTTTTTT.